The 32 T cell receptor beta chains reported below all come from one sample, sequenced in a study of blood T cells in healthy people across ages. A second PCR, run for about 6 to 11 cycles, used a sample-barcoded 5' primer plus a J-beta primer mix. MiXCR, applied by TCRdb to the 5' RACE reads, yields one record per CDR3 protein. In the table there are hundreds of thousands of distinct CDR3 sequences, around 21% of which are singletons. Sequenced input: blood. The receptors derive from a man between 65 and 79 years old in good health.

This clonotype showed up just a few times. The V and J genes are TRBV28 and TRBJ2-5, with D maybe TRBD2 (5 bases). The CDR3 consists of 15 residues. Looked up from germline, CDR1 is MDHEN and CDR2 is SYDVKM. V was clipped by 4 bases and J by 1 base, with 13 bases between them. CDR3 amino acids: CASSSQWAGQETQYF. CDR3 DNA: TGTGCCAGCAGTTCACAATGGGCGGGCCAAGAGACCCAGTACTTC.

This clonotype showed up many times. The chain recombines TRBV20-1 with TRBJ2-1; a possible D gene is TRBD1 (6 bases). From germline, CDR1 is DFQATT and CDR2 SNEGSKA (reference sequence). The V and J ends lost 4 bases and 4 bases respectively, with 14 bases between them. This CDR3 comprises 14 residues. Here the CDR3 reads CSAISGTSYNEQFF. The CDR3 coding sequence is TGCAGTGCTATATCCGGGACATCGTACAATGAGCAGTTCTTC.

This clonotype has more than one count but fewer than ten. The V call is TRBV12-3 or TRBV12-4, the J call TRBJ1-4, with TRBD1 identical over 7 bases. Trimming cost V 6 bases and J 7 bases; bases outside gene matches: 11. This CDR3 has 15 amino acids. The CDR3 DNA reads as TGTGCCAGCAGCCGGAACAGGGGTTTCGGTGAAAAACTGTTTTTT. Protein product: CASSRNRGFGEKLFF.

This clonotype was seen more than once but under ten times. The gene calls are TRBV5-1 and TRBJ2-7, with D uncertain. The CDR3 is 13 residues long. Germline CDR1 SGHRS, CDR2 YFSETQ. V shed 4 bases and J shed 2 bases, with 10 bases lying between them. The CDR3 spells CASSADGPYEQYF. CDR3 nucleotides: TGCGCCAGCAGCGCCGACGGACCCTACGAGCAGTACTTC.

This clonotype showed up just a few times. Relative to the germline gene, one junction end is altered; a read error may explain this. V gene TRBV2 combines with J gene TRBJ2-7, with TRBD2 matching over 11 bases. This CDR3 is 15 amino acids long. Germline values: CDR1 SNHLY, CDR2 FYNNEI. Written as DNA, the CDR3 is TGTGCCGGCAGTGATGCCGGGACTAGCGGCCTCAGGCAGTACTTC. Amino acid sequence: CAGSDAGTSGLRQYF.

V gene TRBV28 combines with J gene TRBJ2-3; D might be TRBD1 (6 bases). The V gene lost 3 bases and the J gene lost 2 bases, with 12 bases spanning the gap. The germline CDR1 and CDR2 sequences are MDHEN and SYDVKM. The CDR3 loop spans 15 amino acids. DNA for the CDR3: TGTGCCAGCAGTTTCAGGGGAGCGAACACAGATACGCAGTATTTT. It is translated as CASSFRGANTDTQYF.

Only a few counts were recorded for this clonotype. This sequence joins TRBV18 and TRBJ1-1; a weak D match, TRBD1 (6 bases). Per the germline V gene, CDR1 is KGHSH and CDR2 is LQKENI. V was pared by 3 bases and J by 0 bases, with 11 bases between. CDR3 length: 15 amino acids. DNA of the CDR3: TGTGCCAGCTCACCGGCCGGGACATTGAACACTGAAGCTTTCTTT. Encoded protein: CASSPAGTLNTEAFF.

The V gene is TRBV15, the J gene TRBJ1-1; D not certain. The germline V and J ends were trimmed by 4 bases and 10 bases, with 7 bases remaining between them. Germline V gene sequence: CDR1 LNHNV, CDR2 YYDKDF (reference sequence). CDR3 size: 10 residues. The CDR3 reads CATSTVGAFF. CDR3 nucleotide sequence: TGTGCCACCAGCACTGTTGGAGCTTTCTTT.

This clonotype was seen a handful of times. This sequence joins TRBV4-1 and TRBJ2-7; the match to TRBD1 covers 11 bases. The ends lost 1 base at V and 7 bases at J; junction bases unmatched: 3. The V gene's germline CDR1 is MGHRA and CDR2 YSYEKL. The CDR3 runs to 14 residues. CDR3 bases: TGCGCCAGCAGCCAAGGGGGGACAGGGGGTGAGCAGTACTTC. It yields the protein CASSQGGTGGEQYF.

The V gene is TRBV20-1, the J gene TRBJ2-7; D unclear. V lost 3 bases, J lost 1 base, and 10 bases lay in between. This CDR3 spans 13 amino acids. Per the germline V gene, CDR1 is DFQATT and CDR2 is SNEGSKA (reference sequence). The CDR3 DNA sequence: TGCAGTGCTAGCCGCCCTAGTTCCTACGAGCAGTACTTC. As protein: CSASRPSSYEQYF.

This clonotype was counted many times. The rearrangement uses TRBV7-9 and TRBJ2-7, with D unresolved. Germline CDR1 is SEHNR and CDR2 is FQNEAQ (reference sequence). The CDR3 covers 15 residues. V lost 1 base, J lost 3 bases, and 13 bases lay in between. The CDR3 protein is CASSLDTPGDYEQYF. The CDR3 coding sequence is TGTGCCAGCAGCTTAGATACCCCCGGAGACTACGAGCAGTACTTC.

The rearrangement links TRBV29-1 to TRBJ2-5; weak D call: TRBD1 (6 bases). Per the germline V gene, CDR1 is SQVTM and CDR2 is ANQGSEA. The CDR3 is 12 amino acids. Trimming took 3 bases from V and 4 from J, leaving 9 bases between them. The CDR3 here is CSVDPRGETQYF. The CDR3 nucleotides read TGCAGCGTTGATCCCAGGGGAGAGACCCAGTACTTC.

Worth noting for this clonotype: The junction departs from germline at one end; a sequencing error may be responsible. In DNA form, the CDR3 reads TGTGCCAGCAGTGACTCCCTCAGGGGGCGCCTGGGCGAGCAGTACTTC. It translates to CASSDSLRGRLGEQYF. The chain combines TRBV6-2 or TRBV6-3 with TRBJ2-7; the match to TRBD1 covers 8 bases. The CDR3 is made up of 16 amino acids. Germline CDR1 reads MNHEY; CDR2 reads SVGEGT.

The chain links TRBV12-3 or TRBV12-4 to TRBJ2-3; no clear D gene. The CDR3 spans 17 residues. Trimming pared 6 bases from V and 0 bases from J, leaving 19 bases between. In DNA form, the CDR3 reads TGTGCCAGCAGCTCATACCCGGACGGTACTAGCACAGATACGCAGTATTTT. It codes for CASSSYPDGTSTDTQYF.

The chain carries TRBV15 and TRBJ1-6; D uncertain. The ends were cut back, 3 bases at V and 7 bases at J, with 13 bases in the middle. The CDR3 spans 15 residues. CDR1 is LNHNV, CDR2 YYDKDF, per germline (reference sequence). DNA for the CDR3: TGTGCCACCAGCAGTTCCGGGGTGGGAAATTCACCCCTCCACTTT. Protein: CATSSSGVGNSPLHF.

The table lists this clonotype with a few counts. The chain recombines TRBV12-5 with TRBJ2-7; 7 bases map to TRBD1. Germline V CDR1 and CDR2: LGHNT, FRNRAP. The CDR3 spans 15 residues. Trimming removed 1 base from V and 2 bases from J; junction bases left unmatched: 5. As DNA, the CDR3 is TGTGCTAGTGGTTTGGCCTACGGACAGGCCTACGAGCAGTACTTC. Translation gives CASGLAYGQAYEQYF. Supplemented by reference TRBV12-5 and TRBJ2-7, the full variable domain reads DARVTQTPRHKVTEMGQEVTMRCQPILGHNTVFWYRQTMMQGLELLAYFRNRAPLDDSGMPKDRFSAEMPDATLATLKIQPSEPRDSAVYFCASGLAYGQAYEQYFGPGTRLTVT.

This clonotype occurred many times. Here the CDR3 DNA reads TGTGCCAGTAGTATTGCGGGAATCTCCTACGAGCAGTACTTC. It translates to CASSIAGISYEQYF. The chain recombines TRBV19 with TRBJ2-7; TRBD2 is a possible D gene (6 bases). Germline lookup yields CDR1 LNHDA and CDR2 SQIVND (reference sequence). The CDR3 runs to 14 residues. V was trimmed by 3 bases and J by 0 bases, leaving 9 bases between them.

The sample holds a few counts of this clonotype. The chain employs TRBV12-3 or TRBV12-4 and TRBJ2-2, with D tentatively TRBD1 (6 bases). CDR3 length: 13 amino acids. V lost 5 bases, J lost 7 bases, and 11 bases lay in between. In DNA, the CDR3 is TGTGCCAGCAGTGTGCTAGGGGGCGGGGAGCTGTTTTTT. Amino acid sequence: CASSVLGGGELFF.

This clonotype appeared a few times. The chain recombines TRBV3-1 with TRBJ2-5; tentative D call: TRBD1 (6 bases). The DNA end is a closer match to TRBJ2-1, so the J assignment may be wrong. Looked up from germline, CDR1 is LGHDT and CDR2 is YNNKEL (reference sequence). The CDR3 loop spans 15 amino acids. DNA for the CDR3: TGTGCCAGCAGCCAAGTAGGTGAGGTGGGGGCTGAGCAGTTCTTC. Protein: CASSQVGEVGAEQFF.

This clonotype occurred a few times. CDR3 region: CASSDGTGSQAPYEQYF. Written as DNA, the CDR3 is TGTGCCAGCAGTGACGGGACCGGGTCCCAAGCCCCCTACGAGCAGTACTTC. The chain combines TRBV28 with TRBJ2-5; D may be TRBD1 or TRBD2 (5 bases each). The DNA end is a closer match to TRBJ2-7, so the J assignment may be wrong. Germline V lookup: CDR1 MDHEN, CDR2 SYDVKM. The CDR3 is 17 residues long.

V is TRBV6-2 or TRBV6-3 and J is TRBJ2-1, with D possibly matching TRBD1 (5 bases). The V gene's germline CDR1 is MNHEY and CDR2 SVGEGT. Trimming pared 2 bases from V and 5 bases from J, leaving 13 bases between. The CDR3 has 15 amino acids. The CDR3 nucleotides read TGTGCCAGCAGTTACCCGGCGACAGTTCACAATGAGCAGTTCTTC. Its protein product is CASSYPATVHNEQFF.

The chain is built from TRBV9 and TRBJ2-2; D may be TRBD2 (6 bases). The CDR3 totals 15 residues. Germline V gene sequence: CDR1 SGDLS, CDR2 YYNGEE. V was trimmed by 4 bases and J by 5 bases, leaving 15 bases between them. As DNA, the CDR3 is TGTGCCAGCAGCCCCCTCGGAGGGTCGACCGGGGAGCTGTTTTTT. Its translation: CASSPLGGSTGELFF.

There are a few counts of this clonotype. One junction end disagrees with the germline gene, perhaps due to a read error. J is TRBJ2-3 and V is TRBV5-1, with D tentatively TRBD1 (5 bases). The CDR3 length is 13 residues. Germline lookup yields CDR1 SGHRS and CDR2 YFSETQ. The CDR3 loop is CSSRASTADTQYF. As DNA, the CDR3 is TGCTCCAGCAGGGCAAGCACGGCAGATACGCAGTATTTT.

The V gene is TRBV24-1, the J gene TRBJ2-5; 9 nucleotides line up with TRBD1. The CDR3 is made up of 15 amino acids. Germline V gene lookup returns CDR1 KGHDR and CDR2 SFDVKD. With 6 bases clipped from V and 2 bases from J, the junction kept 6 bases outside the gene matches. In DNA form, the CDR3 reads TGTGCCACCAGTACCAGGACAGGGGAGCAAGAGACCCAGTACTTC. As protein: CATSTRTGEQETQYF.

This chain uses TRBV27 with TRBJ2-3; D is uncertain. Germline loops: CDR1 MNHEY, CDR2 SMNVEV (reference sequence). Trimming removed 5 bases at V and 1 base at J, with 16 bases between. The CDR3 loop spans 16 amino acids. CDR3: CASSIAGLKRTDTQYF. CDR3 nucleotide sequence: TGTGCCAGCAGTATCGCCGGGCTAAAACGCACAGATACGCAGTATTTT.

A note on this clonotype: A much larger clone differs from this one at a single base, so this may be a read error. The rearrangement links TRBV7-2 to TRBJ2-2; TRBD1 is a possible D gene (6 bases). The V and J ends lost 0 bases and 7 bases respectively, with 24 bases between them. CDR1 and CDR2 (germline): SGHTA, FQGNSA. The CDR3 covers 19 residues. The CDR3 spells CASSLAGPTTAGAGGELFF. As DNA, the CDR3 is TGTGCCAGCAGCTTAGCGGGGCCGACCACGGCAGGGGCTGGCGGGGAGCTGTTTTTT. Full variable domain (missing parts from reference TRBV7-2 and TRBJ2-2): GAGVSQSPSNKVTEKGKDVELRCDPISGHTALYWYRQSLGQGLEFLIYFQGNSAPDKSGLPSDRFSAERTGGSVSTLTIQRTQQEDSAVYLCASSLAGPTTAGAGGELFFGEGSRLTVL.

This clonotype has only a few counts. The chain employs TRBV24-1 and TRBJ1-5; 11 bases align to TRBD1. CDR1 and CDR2 from the germline V gene are KGHDR and SFDVKD. The CDR3 is 15 residues long. Unmatched junction bases numbered 2, after V lost 3 bases and J lost 5 bases. CDR3 amino acids: CATSDGTGGYQPQHF. CDR3 DNA sequence: TGTGCCACCAGTGATGGGACAGGGGGGTATCAGCCCCAGCATTTT.

This chain joins TRBV10-3 and TRBJ2-5; D possibly corresponds to TRBD1 (7 bases). The CDR3 has 15 amino acids. Germline CDR1 and CDR2: ENHRY and SYGVKD. The ends were cut back, 6 bases at V and 0 bases at J, with 14 bases in the middle. The CDR3: CAISPTGRYQETQYF. CDR3 bases: TGTGCCATCAGCCCGACAGGGAGGTACCAAGAGACCCAGTACTTC.

V gene TRBV7-2 combines with J gene TRBJ2-7; perhaps TRBD2 as D (5 bases). V lost 5 bases, J lost 6 bases, and 14 bases lay in between. Germline assignment: CDR1 SGHTA and CDR2 FQGNSA. This CDR3 comprises 13 residues. CDR3 sequence: CASSPRMGSEQYF. The CDR3 nucleotides read TGTGCCAGCAGCCCCCGGATGGGGAGCGAGCAGTACTTC.

The gene calls are TRBV5-1 and TRBJ2-2, with D tentatively TRBD2 (5 bases). There are 15 residues in the CDR3. Germline V CDR1 and CDR2: SGHRS, YFSETQ. Trimming removed 0 bases at V and 7 bases at J, with 13 bases between. The CDR3: CASSLGLAVGGELFF. CDR3 DNA sequence: TGCGCCAGCAGCTTGGGGCTAGCTGTTGGCGGGGAGCTGTTTTTT.

This chain uses TRBV3-1 with TRBJ2-2; D is uncertain. Germline V gives CDR1 LGHDT, CDR2 YNNKEL (reference sequence). The CDR3 length is 14 residues. The V end was cut by 4 bases, the J end by 4 bases, with 10 bases between. The CDR3: CASSLLGGTGELFF. The CDR3 DNA follows: TGTGCCAGCAGCCTACTGGGTGGCACCGGGGAGCTGTTTTTT. The variable domain in full, with the rest retrieved from reference TRBV3-1 and TRBJ2-2, is DTAVSQTPKYLVTQMGNDKSIKCEQNLGHDTMYWYKQDSKKFLKIMFSYNNKELIINETVPNRFSPKSPDKAHLNLHINSLELGDSAVYFCASSLLGGTGELFFGEGSRLTVL.

This clonotype occurred many times. J is TRBJ2-5 and V is TRBV28, with TRBD2 identical over 9 bases. This CDR3 region has 15 residues. The V segment lost 4 bases and the J segment 3 bases; nucleotides outside the gene matches: 6. In germline, CDR1 is MDHEN, CDR2 SYDVKM. DNA for the CDR3: TGTGCCAGCAGTTACTCGGGACTAGCAGAAGAGACCCAGTACTTC. Translating gives CASSYSGLAEETQYF.